This T cell receptor (beta chain) emerged from a study of blood T cell repertoires in COVID-19. Data came from immunoSEQ multiplex PCR; TCRdb stores just in-frame clones and leaves some out. The repertoire holds almost 80,000 clones, with around 80% as singletons. Per germline, CDR1 SNHLY and CDR2 FYNNEI. The CDR3 extends over 12 amino acids. With V trimmed by 5 bases and J by 10 bases, 5 bases remained unmatched. This receptor was obtained from a woman between 65 and 79 years old with acute or convalescent COVID-19. The V and J genes are TRBV2 and TRBJ1-3; 7 nucleotides align to TRBD1. The sample comprised peripheral blood. CDR3 bases: TGTGCCAGCAGTTTACAGGGGAATACCATATATTTT. Translation gives CASSLQGNTIYF.